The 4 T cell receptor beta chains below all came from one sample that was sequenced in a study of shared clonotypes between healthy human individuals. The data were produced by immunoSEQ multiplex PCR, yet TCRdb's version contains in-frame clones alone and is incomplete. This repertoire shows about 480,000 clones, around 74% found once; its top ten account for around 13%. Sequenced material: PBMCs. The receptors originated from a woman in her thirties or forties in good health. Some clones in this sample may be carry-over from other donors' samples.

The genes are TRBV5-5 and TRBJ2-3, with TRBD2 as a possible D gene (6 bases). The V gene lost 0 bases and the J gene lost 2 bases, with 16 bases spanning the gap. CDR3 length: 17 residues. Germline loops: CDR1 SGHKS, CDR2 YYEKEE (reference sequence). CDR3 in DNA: TGTGCCAGCAGCTTGGCCGCGGGGCGGGTGATCACAGATACGCAGTATTTT. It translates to CASSLAAGRVITDTQYF.

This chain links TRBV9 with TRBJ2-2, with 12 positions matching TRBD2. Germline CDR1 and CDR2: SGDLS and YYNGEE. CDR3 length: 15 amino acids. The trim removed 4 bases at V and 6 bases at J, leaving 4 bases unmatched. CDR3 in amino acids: CASSPSGRGPGELFF. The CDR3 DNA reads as TGTGCCAGCAGCCCTAGCGGGAGGGGTCCCGGGGAGCTGTTTTTT.

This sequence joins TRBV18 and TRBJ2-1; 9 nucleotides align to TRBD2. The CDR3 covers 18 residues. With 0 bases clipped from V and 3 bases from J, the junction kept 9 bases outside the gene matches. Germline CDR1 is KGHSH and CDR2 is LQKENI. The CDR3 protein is CASSPPSGRQALYNEQFF. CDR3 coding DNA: TGTGCCAGCTCACCACCTAGCGGGAGACAGGCTCTCTACAATGAGCAGTTCTTC.

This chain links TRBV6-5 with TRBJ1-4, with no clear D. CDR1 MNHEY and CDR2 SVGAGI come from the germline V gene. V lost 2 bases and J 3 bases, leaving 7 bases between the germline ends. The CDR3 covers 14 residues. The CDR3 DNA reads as TGTGCCAGCAGTTACACGAGGGCTAATGAAAAACTGTTTTTT. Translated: CASSYTRANEKLFF.